This paragraph covers one TCR beta chain sequence. This clone was observed once. Its specific antigen is unknown. Base qualities were left out, and no much larger clone turns up one base away. The sample belongs to a study of shared clonotypes between healthy human individuals (dated by TCRdb to 2020 to 2022). About the study as a whole: A few men and two women, aged 18 to 49 years, made up the cohort. The study deeply sequenced blood TCR repertoires of five healthy adults to estimate repertoire size and the extent of clonotype sharing between individuals. For each donor, CD4 naive and CD4 memory were each run on three plates, CD8 naive on two plates, and CD8 memory on one plate. Per donor, leukapheresis produced somewhere between about 0.94 and 9.5 billion PBMCs. Libraries were prepared and TCR repertoires were sequenced by different laboratories using diverse techniques, in order to increase sequencing depth and limit assay-specific biases. General study outcomes and caveats: Compared with non-shared clonotypes, clonotypes shared by all four sorted-subset donors had higher generation probabilities. Pairwise subsampling indicated that sequencing depth was expected to affect the degree of clonotype sharing among donors. Sampling was restricted to blood, and TCR repertoires in tissues likely differ from the TCR repertoires found in blood. Incomplete sequencing was indicated by rarefaction of sorted-subset datasets, despite the large sequencing depth. When a handful of donors were compared, the shared fraction of clonotypes was about 5% for naive CD4, around 3.6% for naive CD8, 2% to 2.5% for memory CD4, and roughly 0.43% for memory CD8. The small number of donors limited the genetic and exposure-history diversity represented. Naive subsets generally had larger estimated clonotype richness than memory subsets.

The donors were healthy, HIV-negative adults with no recently reported acute infections or vaccinations. All donors were Caucasian adults living in Nashville, Tennessee, USA. CD4+ T cells were enriched through magnetic negative selection, after which naive cells were positively selected on CD45RA and the remaining negative fraction served as the memory subset. After blood collection by leukapheresis, PBMCs were isolated using Ficoll-Histopaque density gradient centrifugation and then cryopreserved in the vapor phase of liquid nitrogen. Analytical flow cytometry was used to check the purity and quantity of each magnetically sorted T cell population. From each sorted fraction, genomic DNA was isolated and quantified by UV absorbance on a Nanodrop 2000c. V and J are truncated by 1 base and 2 bases respectively, leaving an intervening sequence of 8 bases. The germline V gene encodes CDR1 KGHSH and CDR2 LQKENI. The CDR3 holds 14 amino acids from the cysteine to the phenylalanine. The CDR3 DNA has 42 bases and is translated from base 1.

TCR CDR3 regions were amplified from genomic DNA by multiplex PCR using the deep immunoSEQ assay. Extracted genomic DNA from each cell subset was spread evenly across all wells of several immunoSEQ 96-well plates, with each plate serving as a replicate. For sorted subsets, each replicate PCR was loaded with approximately 190 ng genomic DNA, equivalent to 25,000 to 35,000 T cell genomes. Purified libraries were quantified with a Qubit 3.0 fluorometer, sized on a Bioanalyzer 2100, and re-quantified with the KAPA Library Quantification kit. A separate single-read 150-cycle Illumina NextSeq 550 flow cell was used to sequence each immunoSEQ 96-well plate. For the original study's pipeline: Because only junctional sequences without quality scores were contained in the immunoSEQ output, filtering matching that applied to full-length reads could not be performed. Sequences were annotated with PyIR, a Python wrapper for IgBLAST v1.9, and V/J genes and CDR3 were assigned using IMGT germline references. Any read was removed if the V/J assignment was weak (E-value above 1e-6), the CDR3 was missing, or the read contained stop codons, out-of-frame junctions, or ambiguous translated residues. V3J clonotypes were defined as sequences sharing an identical inferred V gene, J gene, and CDR3 amino acid sequence. Percentage overlap between repertoires was calculated by dividing the number of shared unique clonotypes by the size of the smaller repertoire. RTK rarefaction, the Chao1 estimator, and Recon v2.1 estimates of unobserved clonotypes were used to assess repertoire richness. For all TCRbeta clonotypes obtained by the gDNA method from four donors, generation probabilities were computed with OLGA. The table comes from immuneACCESS by way of TCRdb, which keeps in-frame sequences with V and J called. Part of the clones is missing from these tables; in studies checked, under half for an unresolved V gene and the rest for unknown reasons. The V and J calls and clone size are taken from that table; D and trimming were inferred from the DNA. The sample table shows about 180,000 clones, and 85% to 95% are seen once. The ten largest make up 0.067% of the sample.

The sample was naive CD4+ T cells sorted from blood. The sample's cell subset or site, from its label and the paper: CD45RA+ positively selected. This receptor was obtained from a woman in her 30s in good health. The chain uses TRBV18 and TRBJ2-5; TRBD1 is a possible D gene, resting on 5 matching bases. The CDR3 loop reads CASSPHRYQETQYF. The DNA is as follows: TGTGCCAGCTCACCACACAGGTATCAAGAGACCCAGTACTTC.